These T cell receptor beta chains were read from a single sample in a study of OX40 agonist ivuxolimab in advanced cancers. The assay was immunoSEQ multiplex PCR, and TCRdb's table has in-frame clones only and misses some. This table has fewer than 85,000 clones, around 86% appearing once. The starting material was CD4+ or CD8+ T cells sorted from blood, obtained in a trial of the OX40 agonist ivuxolimab. The receptors were sampled from an adult with an advanced solid tumor such as melanoma, head and neck, liver or kidney cancer. CDR3s include the opening cysteine and the closing phenylalanine or tryptophan. The D gene is left open where the match is weak. Clone size is shown for a subset of rows, as once, few, many or a class of expanded clone.

d_call: -
v_call: TRBV6-5
clone_size: -
j_call: TRBJ1-2
cdr3_nt: TGTGCCAGCTCTCCCCGGGGGCGGGAGGTCTATGGCTACACCTTC
cdr3_aa: CASSPRGREVYGYTF

d_call: TRBD1
v_call: TRBV6-5
clone_size: -
j_call: TRBJ1-2
cdr3_nt: TGTGCCAGCAGTTACTTGTCGGGACAGGGGCGATATGGCTACACCTTC
cdr3_aa: CASSYLSGQGRYGYTF

d_call: TRBD2
v_call: TRBV11-2
clone_size: -
j_call: TRBJ2-5
cdr3_nt: TGTGCCAGCAGCTTCCTCGGGACTAGCGGGGGAGTAGAGACCCAGTACTTC
cdr3_aa: CASSFLGTSGGVETQYF

d_call: -
v_call: TRBV19
clone_size: -
j_call: TRBJ1-4
cdr3_nt: TGTGCCAGTAGACCCCGCAGGGCGACTAATGAAAAACTGTTTTTT
cdr3_aa: CASRPRRATNEKLFF

d_call: -
v_call: TRBV4-1
clone_size: once
j_call: TRBJ2-1
cdr3_nt: TGCGCCAGCAGCCCGACAGGAATAAGGAATGAGCAGTTCTTC
cdr3_aa: CASSPTGIRNEQFF

d_call: -
v_call: TRBV15
clone_size: -
j_call: TRBJ1-2
cdr3_nt: TGTGCCACCAGCAGAGATAGGGAGGGTGAGGTCTATGGCTACACCTTC
cdr3_aa: CATSRDREGEVYGYTF

d_call: -
v_call: TRBV21-1
clone_size: -
j_call: TRBJ2-7
cdr3_nt: TGTGCCAGCAGCGAAGGACAGGGACACTACGAGCAGTACTTC
cdr3_aa: CASSEGQGHYEQYF

d_call: -
v_call: TRBV6-6
clone_size: -
j_call: TRBJ1-3
cdr3_nt: TGTGCCAGCAGTTACTCAGGGAGCAACACCATATATTTT
cdr3_aa: CASSYSGSNTIYF

d_call: -
v_call: TRBV6-1
clone_size: -
j_call: TRBJ1-2
cdr3_nt: TGTGCCAGCAGTGGCGTTCGCTATGGCTACACCTTC
cdr3_aa: CASSGVRYGYTF

d_call: -
v_call: TRBV6-1
clone_size: -
j_call: TRBJ1-5
cdr3_nt: TGTGCCAGCAGTGACCCCTTAGAGCCCCAGCATTTT
cdr3_aa: CASSDPLEPQHF